The 16 T cell receptor beta chains presented below share a single source sample, sequenced in a study of OX40 agonist ivuxolimab in advanced cancers. Clones were read by immunoSEQ multiplex PCR, and TCRdb kept only the in-frame ones, dropping some. The sample contains 60,000 to 95,000 clones, around 83% of which appear only once. Source: CD4+ or CD8+ T cells sorted from blood, taken in a trial of the OX40 agonist ivuxolimab. The source of these receptors is an adult with an advanced solid tumor such as melanoma, head and neck, liver or kidney cancer.

V is TRBV5-4 and J is TRBJ1-5; no reliable D call. Trimming removed 0 bases at V and 9 bases at J, with 10 bases between. The V gene's germline CDR1 is SGHNT and CDR2 YYREEE (reference sequence). This CDR3 has 13 amino acids. This CDR3 is CASSLAPTGPQHF. CDR3 bases: TGTGCCAGCAGCTTGGCACCTACGGGGCCCCAGCATTTT.

J is TRBJ2-5 and V is TRBV5-1; the D is unclear. V was clipped by 4 bases and J by 3 bases, with 4 bases between them. This CDR3 is built from 11 residues. Germline CDR1 is SGHRS and CDR2 is YFSETQ. For the CDR3, the DNA is TGCGCCAGCAGCGGTAAAGAGACCCAGTACTTC. It specifies CASSGKETQYF.

The chain employs TRBV19 and TRBJ1-5; no definite D call. From germline, CDR1 is LNHDA and CDR2 SQIVND (reference sequence). The ends were cut back, 3 bases at V and 5 bases at J, with 8 bases in the middle. This CDR3 has 13 residues. The CDR3 DNA is TGTGCCAGTAGTATTTGGCAGGATCAGCCCCAGCATTTT. As protein: CASSIWQDQPQHF.

V and J are TRBV14 and TRBJ1-4; D is uncertain. Germline values: CDR1 SGHDN, CDR2 FVKESK. This CDR3 contains 16 residues. The germline V and J ends were trimmed by 1 base and 5 bases, with 14 bases remaining between them. The CDR3 DNA is TGTGCCAGCAGCCAAGGAAACGGCCGGGGAAATGAAAAACTGTTTTTT. Protein product: CASSQGNGRGNEKLFF.

The chain combines TRBV11-2 with TRBJ2-5; 11 bases are a match to TRBD2. The V and J ends lost 1 base and 5 bases, in that order; junction bases with no gene match: 9. The CDR3 runs 17 residues. Germline-derived CDR1 and CDR2 are SGHAT and FQNNGV. The CDR3 reads CASSLGLAGGRGETQYF. The CDR3, as DNA: TGTGCCAGCAGCTTAGGCCTAGCGGGAGGCCGGGGGGAGACCCAGTACTTC.

This clone was seen a single time. The V call is TRBV16, the J call TRBJ2-2; 12 bases align to TRBD2. The V and J ends lost 4 bases and 4 bases, in that order; junction bases with no gene match: 1. Germline V gene sequence: CDR1 KGHSY, CDR2 FQNENV. The CDR3 runs to 15 residues. The CDR3 DNA reads as TGTGCCAGCAGCCTGACTAGCGGGAGCACCGGGGAGCTGTTTTTT. It is translated as CASSLTSGSTGELFF.

In the case of this clone: One end of the junction is discordant with germline, which a read error may explain. The chain links TRBV7-7 to TRBJ2-5, with D unclear. This CDR3 contains 15 residues. Germline V gene data show CDR1 as SSHAT and CDR2 as FNYEAQ (reference sequence). The chain's CDR3 is CASSLHGLGGETQYF. CDR3 sequence (DNA): TGTGCTAGCAGCTTACACGGCTTGGGCGGAGAGACCCAGTACTTC.

This clone was detected only once. At one boundary the junction diverges from the germline segment, which might be a read error. The chain carries TRBV7-7 and TRBJ2-7; 11 nucleotides agree with TRBD1. Per germline, CDR1 SSHAT and CDR2 FNYEAQ (reference sequence). The CDR3 is 14 amino acids. DNA of the CDR3: TGTGCTAGCAGCTTAGGACAGGGGGCTTACGAGCAGTACTTC. It translates to CASSLGQGAYEQYF.

The rearrangement links TRBV7-9 to TRBJ1-1; TRBD1 aligns across 7 bases. Trimming took 5 bases from V and 5 from J; bases not matched to a gene: 8. The CDR3 sequence is 14 residues long. Germline V gene sequence: CDR1 SEHNR, CDR2 FQNEAQ (reference sequence). The CDR3 loop reads CASSLRQGGTEAFF. The CDR3 DNA reads as TGTGCCAGCAGCCTCCGACAGGGAGGAACTGAAGCTTTCTTT.

The chain links TRBV28 to TRBJ2-5; a possible D gene is TRBD2 (6 bases). This CDR3 spans 14 amino acids. CDR1 and CDR2 (germline): MDHEN, SYDVKM. V was clipped by 5 bases and J by 1 base, with 11 bases between them. The CDR3 loop reads CASSPPGGQETQYF. The CDR3 region has the DNA TGTGCCAGCAGTCCTCCCGGGGGCCAAGAGACCCAGTACTTC. The whole variable domain, remainder taken from reference TRBV28 and TRBJ2-5, is DVKVTQSSRYLVKRTGEKVFLECVQDMDHENMFWYRQDPGLGLRLIYFSYDVKMKEKGDIPEGYSVSREKKERFSLILESASTNQTSMYLCASSPPGGQETQYFGPGTRLLVL.

The genes are TRBV7-6 and TRBJ1-1; D not resolved. The germline V gene has CDR1 SGHVS and CDR2 FNYEAQ. The CDR3 is 11 amino acids. V shed 1 base and J shed 7 bases, with 4 bases lying between them. CDR3 region: CASSLVREAFF. The CDR3 nucleotides read TGTGCCAGCAGCTTAGTACGTGAAGCTTTCTTT.

The rearrangement uses TRBV5-8 and TRBJ1-4, with 7 bases fitting TRBD1. The junction had 12 bases not matched to a gene; V was cut back by 4 bases and J by 3 bases. CDR3 length equals 17 residues. CDR1 is SGHTS, CDR2 YDEGEE, per germline. The CDR3 nucleotides are TGTGCCAGCAGCCCCCCAACAGGGGAGTTTTCTAATGAAAAACTGTTTTTT. It codes for CASSPPTGEFSNEKLFF.

The chain combines TRBV10-1 with TRBJ2-3; no clear D gene. The CDR3 covers 14 residues. Germline V gives CDR1 WNHNN, CDR2 SYGVQD (reference sequence). V was cut by 3 bases and J by 2 bases, with 9 bases left in between. CDR3 protein: CASSDSHPTDTQYF. CDR3 DNA sequence: TGCGCCAGCAGTGACAGCCATCCCACAGATACGCAGTATTTT.

The V call is TRBV2, the J call TRBJ1-5, with D perhaps matching TRBD1 (6 bases). Looked up from germline, CDR1 is SNHLY and CDR2 is FYNNEI. Deletions cut 3 bases from V and 1 base from J, with 16 bases between. The CDR3 contains 17 residues. The CDR3 here is CASSDPTWGLSNQPQHF. DNA for the CDR3: TGTGCCAGCAGTGACCCCACCTGGGGGCTCAGCAATCAGCCCCAGCATTTT.

This chain uses TRBV7-9 with TRBJ2-1, with 14 positions matching TRBD2. Trimming removed 1 base from V and 7 bases from J; junction bases left unmatched: 6. The CDR3 is made up of 17 amino acids. Per germline, CDR1 SEHNR and CDR2 FQNEAQ (reference sequence). The CDR3 region is CASSLVTGTSGRNEQFF. The CDR3 region has the DNA TGTGCCAGCAGCTTAGTCACCGGGACTAGCGGGAGAAATGAGCAGTTCTTC.

The V gene is TRBV6-6, the J gene TRBJ1-1, with D unclear. V was cut by 5 bases and J by 5 bases, with 12 bases left in between. Germline CDR1 MNHNY, CDR2 SVGAGI (reference sequence). The CDR3 is 13 residues long. The CDR3 here is CASSSSLGTEAFF. The DNA for the CDR3 is TGTGCCAGCAGTAGCTCCCTGGGGACTGAAGCTTTCTTT.